This T cell receptor beta chain was sequenced in a study of cytomegalovirus exposure and HLA in healthy donors. Study-wide results and limits: The later analysis indicated that the majority of CMV-associated TCR beta chains appeared HLA-restricted. Cytomegalovirus association was listed for about 150 TCR beta chains.

The PCR employed 60 Vbeta primers together with 13 Jbeta primers. Sequencing used immunoSEQ multiplex PCR; TCRdb keeps in-frame clones, though not all of them. The sample has about 110,000 clones, more than 75% seen once. A remark on this clone: Its antigen remains unknown.

At collection, donors were nominally healthy, but unrecorded immune exposures were probable. The sequenced material came from PBMCs. This sequence originates from a man aged 30 to 45 in good health and CMV-seropositive.

CDR3 bases: TGTGCCAGCGGCGGGACAGTTATGAACACTGAAGCTTTCTTT. This codes for CASGGTVMNTEAFF. The rearrangement joins TRBV2 to TRBJ1-1; 7 bases are a match to TRBD1. Per the germline V gene, CDR1 is SNHLY and CDR2 is FYNNEI. The CDR3 has 14 amino acids. V was pared by 8 bases and J by 0 bases, with 6 bases of the junction left unmatched.